The 31 T cell receptor beta chains given below trace back to one sample, sequenced in a study of control samples from healthy donors and cancer patients. The repertoire was sequenced with immunoSEQ multiplex PCR; TCRdb's copy has only in-frame clones and lacks some. Here the sample spans fewer than 200,000 clones, nearly 90% being singletons. Sequenced input: blood. Source of these receptors: a woman in her forties or fifties in good health.

The rearrangement links TRBV19 to TRBJ2-3, with D possibly TRBD2 on 6 matching bases. The length of the CDR3 is 15 residues. Trimming shortened V by 1 base and J by 3 bases, and 11 bases separated the two germline ends. Germline V gene sequence: CDR1 LNHDA, CDR2 SQIVND (reference sequence). DNA of the CDR3: TGTGCCAGTAGTATAGTGGCGGGGAGGACAGATACGCAGTATTTT. Translated, it gives CASSIVAGRTDTQYF.

The sample holds one count of this clone. The V and J genes are TRBV28 and TRBJ1-4, with a possible D match to TRBD1 (5 bases). Germline V lookup: CDR1 MDHEN, CDR2 SYDVKM. The CDR3 loop spans 15 amino acids. Trimming took off 2 bases at V and 6 bases at J, with 13 bases between the two ends. In nucleotides, the CDR3 is TGTGCCAGCAGTTTAGCGGGGGGTGGGGATGAAAAACTGTTTTTT. It yields the protein CASSLAGGGDEKLFF.

The chain combines TRBV14 with TRBJ1-1, with unresolved D. The CDR3 spans 13 residues. The germline V gene has CDR1 SGHDN and CDR2 FVKESK. Deletions cut 6 bases from V and 4 bases from J, with 12 bases between. In nucleotides, the CDR3 is TGTGCCAGCAGACTTACAGCGGGCACTGAAGCTTTCTTT. This sequence encodes CASRLTAGTEAFF. Full variable domain (outside the CDR3, taken from reference TRBV14 and TRBJ1-1): EAGVTQFPSHSVIEKGQTVTLRCDPISGHDNLYWYRRVMGKEIKFLLHFVKESKQDESGMPNNRFLAERTGGTYSTLKVQPAELEDSGVYFCASRLTAGTEAFFGQGTRLTVV.

The gene calls are TRBV2 and TRBJ1-3; D uncertain. Per germline, CDR1 SNHLY and CDR2 FYNNEI. The ends were cut back, 7 bases at V and 6 bases at J, with 16 bases in the middle. This CDR3 region has 14 residues. In nucleotides, the CDR3 is TGTGCCAGCAAGAGGACGATAGGGCTAAACACCATATATTTT. This codes for CASKRTIGLNTIYF.

Concerning this clone: At the DNA level, this CDR3 is encoded by other sequences in the same sample as well. This chain links TRBV5-6 with TRBJ1-4, with TRBD1 matching over 8 bases. Losses at the gene ends were 4 bases for V and 5 bases for J; bases not matched to a gene: 4. Germline V gene data show CDR1 as SGHDT and CDR2 as YYEEEE. This CDR3 comprises 14 residues. CDR3 DNA sequence: TGTGCCAGCAGCCCAGGACAGGGAAATGAAAAACTGTTTTTT. It translates to CASSPGQGNEKLFF.

In this sample, this clone turned up a few times. The gene calls are TRBV6-2 or TRBV6-3 and TRBJ2-3; no reliable D call. The CDR3 totals 14 residues. Trimming pared 3 bases from V and 2 bases from J, leaving 9 bases between. Germline V gives CDR1 MNHEY, CDR2 SVGEGT. CDR3 protein: CASSYRRPTDTQYF. The CDR3 DNA reads TGTGCCAGCAGTTATCGTAGGCCCACAGATACGCAGTATTTT.

V is TRBV28 and J is TRBJ1-1; maybe TRBD1 (6 bases). V was shortened by 7 bases and J by 3 bases, with 18 bases between the two germline ends. Per germline, CDR1 MDHEN and CDR2 SYDVKM. This CDR3 comprises 15 residues. The DNA for the CDR3 is TGTGCCAGCACGATCGGGGGGGCTTTGGACACTGAAGCTTTCTTT. This translates into CASTIGGALDTEAFF.

In this sample, this clone turned up once. The rearrangement joins TRBV7-3 to TRBJ2-7; D call uncertain. The CDR3 is 14 amino acids. CDR1 is SGHTA, CDR2 FQGTGA, per germline. V shed 6 bases and J shed 0 bases, with 12 bases lying between them. The CDR3 nucleotides read TGTGCCAGCAGGCCTCGGACGATCTCCTACGAGCAGTACTTC. Protein: CASRPRTISYEQYF.

The chain uses TRBV6-2 or TRBV6-3 and TRBJ2-6, with TRBD1 identical over 7 bases. Germline V gene data show CDR1 as MNHEY and CDR2 as SVGEGT. V gave up 4 bases and J gave up 0 bases; unmatched junction bases: 9. There are 18 residues in the CDR3. The CDR3 DNA reads TGTGCCAGCAGTTCCAGACAGGGCCCCTACTCTGGGGCCAACGTCCTGACTTTC. Amino acids: CASSSRQGPYSGANVLTF.

The J gene is TRBJ2-2, the V gene TRBV7-8; possible D gene TRBD1, 5 bases. From germline, CDR1 is SGHVS and CDR2 FQNEAQ. The CDR3 is 16 residues long. With 1 base removed from V and 0 bases from J, the gap between germline ends came to 9 bases. The CDR3, as DNA: TGTGCCAGCAGCTTAGGGGGCGGCGCGAACACCGGGGAGCTGTTTTTT. It yields the protein CASSLGGGANTGELFF.

The J gene is TRBJ1-5, the V gene TRBV6-2 or TRBV6-3; 12 bases align to TRBD1. The CDR3 has 18 residues. In germline, CDR1 is MNHEY, CDR2 SVGEGT. The V and J ends lost 3 bases and 4 bases, in that order; junction bases with no gene match: 10. CDR3 sequence reads: CASSYRDRGRRVNQPQHF. The CDR3, as DNA: TGTGCCAGCAGTTATCGGGACAGGGGGCGCAGAGTAAATCAGCCCCAGCATTTT.

The rearrangement links TRBV9 to TRBJ2-2; 7 positions agree with TRBD2. Germline V gives CDR1 SGDLS, CDR2 YYNGEE. The CDR3 has 18 residues. V lost 3 bases to trimming and J lost 6 bases; unmatched junction nucleotides: 17. Written as DNA, the CDR3 is TGTGCCAGCAGCGCTCAATCTGGGAGACCGGGGGGTCCCGGGGAGCTGTTTTTT. Translating it yields CASSAQSGRPGGPGELFF.

The chain joins TRBV19 to TRBJ2-7; 7 positions agree with TRBD2. The germline V gene encodes CDR1 LNHDA and CDR2 SQIVND (reference sequence). V was clipped by 4 bases and J by 5 bases; unmatched bases: 14. The CDR3 extends over 16 amino acids. The CDR3 DNA reads TGTGCCAGTAGTACCCTACCCCGGGGGGTTAGCGACGAGCAGTACTTC. It specifies CASSTLPRGVSDEQYF.

This clone was detected only once. The chain joins TRBV5-1 to TRBJ2-7; D uncertain. Germline V gene lookup returns CDR1 SGHRS and CDR2 YFSETQ. Deletions cut 4 bases from V and 3 bases from J, with 11 bases between. This CDR3 spans 13 amino acids. The CDR3 coding sequence is TGCGCCAGCAGCCTCCAGACTGACTACGAGCAGTACTTC. Its translation: CASSLQTDYEQYF.

The J gene is TRBJ1-2, the V gene TRBV18, with 7 positions matching TRBD1. Unmatched junction bases numbered 4, after V lost 2 bases and J lost 4 bases. This CDR3 is built from 14 residues. Germline V lookup: CDR1 KGHSH, CDR2 LQKENI. The CDR3 reads CASSPRQGSYGYTF. The CDR3 coding sequence is TGTGCCAGCTCACCAAGACAGGGTTCCTATGGCTACACCTTC.

To note about this clone: The junction does not match germline at one end; this may be a read error. This rearrangement joins TRBV7-2 to TRBJ1-6, with 9 bases fitting TRBD1. The CDR3 covers 17 residues. Germline V gene lookup returns CDR1 SGHTA and CDR2 FQGNSA. This CDR3 reads CASSLVRTGAYDSPLHF. The CDR3 nucleotides read TGTGCCAGCAGCTTAGTCCGGACAGGGGCCTATGATTCACCCCTCCACTTT.

The V call is TRBV20-1, the J call TRBJ2-2, with 9 bases fitting TRBD2. The CDR3 totals 14 residues. The J segment lost 6 bases and the V segment lost 3 bases, leaving 5 bases of the junction unmatched. Germline V gene data show CDR1 as DFQATT and CDR2 as SNEGSKA (reference sequence). CDR3 amino acids: CSASLAGMAGELFF. CDR3 DNA sequence: TGCAGTGCTAGTCTAGCGGGGATGGCCGGGGAGCTGTTTTTT.

V is TRBV18 and J is TRBJ1-4; tentatively, D is TRBD1 (5 bases). Germline CDR1 and CDR2: KGHSH and LQKENI. The CDR3 has 14 amino acids. V gave up 2 bases and J gave up 3 bases, with 7 bases separating them. CDR3 in DNA: TGTGCCAGCTCACCAGGGGGTTCTAATGAAAAACTGTTTTTT. Its protein is CASSPGGSNEKLFF.

This clone was seen just once. The V gene is TRBV6-1, the J gene TRBJ1-1; D unresolved. The germline V gene has CDR1 MNHNS and CDR2 SASEGT. Trimming removed 0 bases from V and 1 base from J, with 6 bases in between. There are 14 residues in the CDR3. The CDR3 spells CASSEALTNTEAFF. DNA for the CDR3: TGTGCCAGCAGTGAAGCCTTGACGAACACTGAAGCTTTCTTT.

The chain is built from TRBV5-1 and TRBJ2-2; D remains ambiguous. Between the trimmed V and J ends, which lost 4 bases and 2 bases, there was a span of 9 bases. The germline CDR1 and CDR2 sequences are SGHRS and YFSETQ. This CDR3 region has 14 residues. The CDR3 is CASSLSGNTGELFF. CDR3 nucleotides: TGCGCCAGCAGCCTGAGTGGTAACACCGGGGAGCTGTTTTTT.

The chain is built from TRBV4-1 and TRBJ1-1; TRBD1 might be the D (6 bases). Trimming shortened V by 1 base and J by 1 base, and 16 bases separated the two germline ends. CDR3 length: 17 amino acids. Germline loops: CDR1 MGHRA, CDR2 YSYEKL. The CDR3: CASSQGRIGGRNTEAFF. CDR3 sequence (DNA): TGCGCCAGCAGCCAAGGGCGTATTGGGGGCAGGAACACTGAAGCTTTCTTT.

V usage is TRBV30 and J usage is TRBJ1-5; 10 bases are shared with TRBD1. V lost 1 base to trimming and J lost 6 bases; unmatched junction nucleotides: 3. Germline assignment: CDR1 GTSNPN and CDR2 SVGIG (reference sequence). This CDR3 is built from 14 residues. CDR3 nucleotide sequence: TGTGCCTGGAGTGGGACAGGGGGGAGTCAGCCCCAGCATTTT. Translated: CAWSGTGGSQPQHF.

The chain couples TRBV11-1 to TRBJ1-5; D not certain. Germline lookup yields CDR1 SGHAT and CDR2 FQDESV (reference sequence). The CDR3 covers 13 residues. The V gene lost 2 bases and the J gene lost 9 bases, with 11 bases spanning the gap. This chain's CDR3 is CASSLSGGSPQHF. CDR3 nucleotide sequence: TGTGCCAGCAGCTTATCGGGCGGATCGCCCCAGCATTTT.

This sequence joins TRBV4-2 and TRBJ1-2, with a tentative D call TRBD1 (5 bases). This CDR3 contains 14 residues. Trimming removed 4 bases from V and 5 bases from J, with 14 bases in between. The germline V gene encodes CDR1 LGHNA and CDR2 YNFKEQ. The DNA for the CDR3 is TGTGCCAGCAGCCCCGGCAATGGGGCGTATGGCTACACCTTC. Its protein product is CASSPGNGAYGYTF.

The chain employs TRBV11-1 and TRBJ2-7; TRBD2 might be the D (5 bases). CDR3 size: 14 residues. From germline, CDR1 is SGHAT and CDR2 FQDESV (reference sequence). The V end was cut by 2 bases, the J end by 2 bases, with 10 bases between. The CDR3 nucleotides are TGTGCCAGCAGCTTAAATTCGGGAACCTACGAGCAGTACTTC. It yields the protein CASSLNSGTYEQYF.

This clone was counted once. CDR3 amino acids: CASSARGQGTPTGELFF. In nucleotides, the CDR3 is TGTGCCAGCAGCGCAAGGGGACAGGGGACACCCACCGGGGAGCTGTTTTTT. The chain combines TRBV9 with TRBJ2-2; TRBD1 matches 10 bases. The CDR3 has 17 amino acids. Germline values: CDR1 SGDLS, CDR2 YYNGEE. The V and J ends lost 3 bases and 4 bases, in that order; junction bases with no gene match: 9.

The V call is TRBV7-9, the J call TRBJ2-3, with D unclear. V was cut by 2 bases and J by 6 bases, with 9 bases left in between. The CDR3 loop spans 13 amino acids. Germline-derived CDR1 and CDR2 are SEHNR and FQNEAQ (reference sequence). CDR3 nucleotides: TGTGCCAGCAGCTTAAACCCAGCGGATACGCAGTATTTT. As protein: CASSLNPADTQYF. The full variable domain, in which reference TRBV7-9 and TRBJ2-3 provide the parts outside the CDR3, is DTGVSQNPRHKITKRGQNVTFRCDPISEHNRLYWYRQTLGQGPEFLTYFQNEAQLEKSRLLSDRFSAERPKGSFSTLEIQRTEQGDSAMYLCASSLNPADTQYFGPGTRLTVL.

The rearrangement joins TRBV5-6 to TRBJ1-5; D unresolved. The CDR3 runs 17 residues. Deletions cut 2 bases from V and 0 bases from J, with 15 bases between. The germline CDR1 and CDR2 sequences are SGHDT and YYEEEE. The DNA of the CDR3 is TGTGCCAGCAGCTTCAGCGTAACGGGGAATAGCAATCAGCCCCAGCATTTT. It is translated as CASSFSVTGNSNQPQHF.

J is TRBJ2-3 and V is TRBV7-9; D is perhaps TRBD2 (6 bases). Trimming shortened V by 3 bases and J by 0 bases, and 10 bases separated the two germline ends. Germline V gene data show CDR1 as SEHNR and CDR2 as FQNEAQ (reference sequence). This CDR3 has 15 residues. This CDR3 is CASSLTGASTDTQYF. The DNA for the CDR3 is TGTGCCAGCAGCTTGACGGGAGCTAGCACAGATACGCAGTATTTT. Looking up the rest from reference TRBV7-9 and TRBJ2-3 gives the full variable domain: DTGVSQNPRHKITKRGQNVTFRCDPISEHNRLYWYRQTLGQGPEFLTYFQNEAQLEKSRLLSDRFSAERPKGSFSTLEIQRTEQGDSAMYLCASSLTGASTDTQYFGPGTRLTVL.

The rearrangement links TRBV5-6 to TRBJ1-6; D might be TRBD1 (6 bases). The CDR3 totals 14 residues. Germline CDR1 reads SGHDT; CDR2 reads YYEEEE. V lost 2 bases to trimming and J lost 8 bases, with 11 bases between them. CDR3 DNA: TGTGCCAGCAGCTTCGGGGCAGGGGATTCACCCCTCCACTTT. Translated: CASSFGAGDSPLHF.

The V gene is TRBV7-2, the J gene TRBJ1-5, with D perhaps TRBD1 (5 bases). The germline V gene encodes CDR1 SGHTA and CDR2 FQGNSA. This CDR3 is built from 15 residues. V lost 5 bases and J 2 bases, leaving 13 bases between the germline ends. This CDR3 reads CASSPQGDGNQPQHF. The CDR3 coding sequence is TGTGCCAGCAGCCCGCAAGGGGATGGCAATCAGCCCCAGCATTTT.